This T cell receptor beta chain was profiled in a study of shared clonotypes between healthy human individuals. Germline lookup yields CDR1 MNHNY and CDR2 SVGAGI (reference sequence). This CDR3 has 14 amino acids. Some clones are missing from TCRdb's copy, which holds only in-frame ones; the method was immunoSEQ multiplex PCR. The table includes some 120,000 clones, 68% detected once. This TCR was recovered from a woman under 40 in good health. The genes are TRBV6-6 and TRBJ2-5; TRBD1 matches 8 bases. The J call is uncertain, as TRBJ2-7 better fits the DNA end. Source material: memory CD8+ T cells sorted from blood. Stated subset: CD45RO+ cells pooled with CCR7-negative TemRA cells. The CDR3 sequence is CASSSRDRLNEQYF. CDR3 in DNA: TGTGCCAGCAGTAGTCGGGACAGGCTAAACGAGCAGTACTTC.